What follows are 11 T cell receptor beta chains derived from one specimen sequenced in a study of Ad26.COV2.S vaccination and SARS-CoV-2 variants. Assay: immunoSEQ multiplex PCR; the TCRdb copy retains only in-frame clones and omits some. The data hold roughly 300,000 clones, with around 88% observed a single time. As to treatment: about 20 received Ad26.COV2.S at low or high dose, single or two shots; a few received placebo; per-sample allocation not given. Each sample was drawn 63 days after the first injection (of vaccine or placebo). This specimen was peripheral blood, taken in a trial of Ad26.COV2.S vaccine versus placebo. These receptors all come from a person between 18 and 65 years old who received the Ad26.COV2.S COVID-19 vaccine or a placebo.

The J gene is TRBJ1-4, the V gene TRBV7-9, with 10 bases aligning to TRBD1. Germline V gene sequence: CDR1 SEHNR, CDR2 FQNEAQ (reference sequence). Trimming took 5 bases from V and 4 from J; bases not matched to a gene: 4. This CDR3 is built from 15 residues. The CDR3 region has the DNA TGTGCCAGCAGCAAGCGGACAGGGGGTAATGAAAAACTGTTTTTT. This codes for CASSKRTGGNEKLFF.

This chain connects TRBV24-1 to TRBJ2-1; possible D gene TRBD2, 6 bases. Germline lookup yields CDR1 KGHDR and CDR2 SFDVKD. CDR3 size: 16 residues. Deletions cut 9 bases from V and 0 bases from J, with 17 bases between. The CDR3 coding sequence is TGTGCCACCGCCGGGCTAGCGCCAAGCTCCTACAATGAGCAGTTCTTC. Its protein is CATAGLAPSSYNEQFF.

This clone was seen just once. The rearrangement uses TRBV2 and TRBJ1-6, with D unclear. Trimming removed 3 bases at V and 0 bases at J, with 9 bases between. CDR3 length equals 16 residues. The germline CDR1 and CDR2 sequences are SNHLY and FYNNEI. CDR3 in amino acids: CASSDFRSSYNSPLHF. DNA for the CDR3: TGTGCCAGCAGTGATTTCAGAAGCTCCTATAATTCACCCCTCCACTTT.

In this sample, this clone turned up a few times. The chain combines TRBV4-1 with TRBJ2-7, with 9 bases identical to TRBD1. Per germline, CDR1 MGHRA and CDR2 YSYEKL. V lost 3 bases to trimming and J lost 2 bases; unmatched junction nucleotides: 8. There are 16 residues in the CDR3. In nucleotides, the CDR3 is TGCGCCAGCAGCCAGGAGGACAGGGGAGGCCCCTACGAGCAGTACTTC. Its protein product is CASSQEDRGGPYEQYF.

This chain joins TRBV7-2 and TRBJ1-4; TRBD1 is a possible D gene (6 bases). The CDR3 runs 18 residues. CDR1 SGHTA and CDR2 FQGNSA come from the germline V gene. Trimming pared 3 bases from V and 0 bases from J, leaving 17 bases between. The CDR3 bases are TGTGCCAGCAGCTTGCAACAGGGTTTTGAGTCAACTAATGAAAAACTGTTTTTT. Translated, it gives CASSLQQGFESTNEKLFF.

This rearrangement joins TRBV28 to TRBJ1-2; no clear D. The CDR3 totals 16 residues. The V gene lost 1 base and the J gene lost 0 bases, with 12 bases spanning the gap. Germline loops: CDR1 MDHEN, CDR2 SYDVKM. CDR3 nucleotide sequence: TGTGCCAGCAGTTTATTCAGGTTATCAGCTAACTATGGCTACACCTTC. Protein product: CASSLFRLSANYGYTF.

This chain links TRBV21-1 with TRBJ1-1; the table's D call, TRBD1, was not checked against the DNA. TRBV21-1 corresponds to a pseudogene. The CDR3 loop spans 14 amino acids. The CDR3 coding sequence is TGTGCCAGCAGCAAAGGGACAGGGCTGGCGGAAGCTTTCTTT. Translating it yields CASSKGTGLAEAFF.

The V call is TRBV4-1, the J call TRBJ1-3, with D hard to call. This CDR3 is built from 15 residues. Germline loops: CDR1 MGHRA, CDR2 YSYEKL. Trimming shortened V by 4 bases and J by 0 bases, and 10 bases separated the two germline ends. The CDR3 DNA reads TGCGCCAGCAGCCGAACCTGGAGCTCTGGAAACACCATATATTTT. This gives the protein CASSRTWSSGNTIYF.

This clone has more than one count but fewer than ten. This rearrangement joins TRBV5-1 to TRBJ1-2; TRBD1 matches at 7 bases. This CDR3 has 16 amino acids. The trim removed 0 bases at V and 7 bases at J, leaving 12 bases unmatched. Looked up from germline, CDR1 is SGHRS and CDR2 is YFSETQ. CDR3 in amino acids: CASSLALGGAGVGYTF. DNA of the CDR3: TGCGCCAGCAGCTTGGCCTTAGGGGGCGCGGGGGTTGGCTACACCTTC.

The CDR3 sequence is CASSPGPLGGDTNEQFF. CDR3 nucleotides: TGTGCCAGCAGCCCCGGGCCGCTCGGCGGGGACACCAATGAGCAGTTCTTC. The chain is built from TRBV7-8 and TRBJ2-1; D might be TRBD1 or TRBD2, each matching 6 bases. This CDR3 spans 17 amino acids. Germline V CDR1 and CDR2: SGHVS, FQNEAQ. The V and J ends lost 5 bases and 6 bases respectively, with 23 bases between them.

A single count supports this clone. The chain joins TRBV5-1 to TRBJ1-1; TRBD1 matches 7 bases. The CDR3 totals 16 residues. In germline, CDR1 is SGHRS, CDR2 YFSETQ. V was clipped by 4 bases and J by 0 bases; unmatched bases: 9. CDR3 sequence reads: CASSLQGGQMNTEAFF. The CDR3 DNA sequence: TGCGCCAGCAGCCTGCAGGGGGGCCAGATGAACACTGAAGCTTTCTTT.